This TCR beta chain was sequenced during a study of memory CD4+ T cells and cytomegalovirus serostatus. Notes on the study in general: Suggested: most of the CMV-linked TCR signature lies in CD4+ memory cells. CD4+ memory repertoires contained about two fifths of the roughly 160 reported CMV TCRbeta sequences.

The data were produced by immunoSEQ multiplex PCR, yet TCRdb's version contains in-frame clones alone and is incomplete. The sample has 40,000 to 55,000 clones, more than 70% seen once. Single viable CD3+CD4+CD8-CD45RO+ cells were sorted as the memory CD4+ T cells. Of note for this clone: The antigen is not known.

The CDR3 covers 14 residues. Germline V gene data show CDR1 as MNHNS and CDR2 as SASEGT. The V and J ends lost 7 bases and 8 bases, in that order; junction bases with no gene match: 10. This receptor was identified in an adult in good health and CMV-seropositive. The gene calls are TRBV6-1 and TRBJ2-2; 7 bases line up with TRBD1. Material: memory CD4+ T cells from blood. The CDR3 nucleotides are TGTGCCAGCAATAGACAGGGATCAGCTGGGGAGCTGTTTTTT. Translation gives CASNRQGSAGELFF.